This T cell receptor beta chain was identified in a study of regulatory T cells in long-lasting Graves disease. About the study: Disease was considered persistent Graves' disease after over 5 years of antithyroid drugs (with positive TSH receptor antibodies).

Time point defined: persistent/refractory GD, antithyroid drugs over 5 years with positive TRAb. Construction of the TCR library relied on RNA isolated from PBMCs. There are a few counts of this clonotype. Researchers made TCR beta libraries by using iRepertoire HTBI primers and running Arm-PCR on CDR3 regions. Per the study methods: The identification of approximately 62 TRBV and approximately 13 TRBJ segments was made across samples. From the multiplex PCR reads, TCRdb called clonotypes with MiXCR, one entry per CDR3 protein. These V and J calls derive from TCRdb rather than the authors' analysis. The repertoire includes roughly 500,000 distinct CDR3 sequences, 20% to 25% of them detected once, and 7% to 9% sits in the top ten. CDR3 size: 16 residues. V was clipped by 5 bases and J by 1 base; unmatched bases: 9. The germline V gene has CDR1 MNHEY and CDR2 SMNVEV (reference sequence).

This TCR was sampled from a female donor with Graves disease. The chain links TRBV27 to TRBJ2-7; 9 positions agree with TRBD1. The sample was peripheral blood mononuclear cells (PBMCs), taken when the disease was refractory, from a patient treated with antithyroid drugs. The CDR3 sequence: CASSQGPGTGSYEQYF. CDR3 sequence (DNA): TGTGCCAGCAGTCAGGGCCCCGGGACAGGGTCCTACGAGCAGTACTTC.